This passage covers 16 T cell receptor beta chains from one sample sequenced in a study of blood T cell repertoires in COVID-19. Sequenced by immunoSEQ multiplex PCR; TCRdb stores in-frame clones only, minus some. Found here are under 400,000 clones, around 87% of them singletons; the top ten hold roughly 1.9%. The sample was PBMCs or T cells enriched from blood (not recorded which). The receptors derive from a middle-aged man in a cohort exposed to, infected with or recovered from COVID-19 (not recorded which).

This clone has a handful of counts. The chain couples TRBV6-2 or TRBV6-3 to TRBJ2-3; 10 positions match TRBD1. CDR3 length: 16 residues. Trimming cost V 4 bases and J 2 bases; bases outside gene matches: 6. CDR1 MNHEY and CDR2 SVGEGT come from the germline V gene. The DNA of the CDR3 is TGTGCCAGCAGTTCGACAGGGGGCTTTCACACAGATACGCAGTATTTT. Amino acids: CASSSTGGFHTDTQYF.

This chain links TRBV10-3 with TRBJ1-3; weak D call: TRBD1 (5 bases). Germline assignment: CDR1 ENHRY and CDR2 SYGVKD. The CDR3 is 15 amino acids. The chain's CDR3 is CASGAGGPSGNTIYF. CDR3 nucleotides: TGTGCGTCCGGGGCCGGGGGACCCTCTGGAAACACCATATATTTT.

DNA for the CDR3: TGTGCCAGCAGTTTATCCGGGACTAGCGCCTACAATGAGCAGTTCTTC. It translates to CASSLSGTSAYNEQFF. The V call is TRBV28, the J call TRBJ2-1, with 10 nucleotides matching TRBD2. From germline, CDR1 is MDHEN and CDR2 SYDVKM. The CDR3 covers 16 residues. Germline trimming cut 1 base from V and 2 bases from J; bases unmatched to any gene: 2. Variable domain in full (rest from reference TRBV28 and TRBJ2-1): DVKVTQSSRYLVKRTGEKVFLECVQDMDHENMFWYRQDPGLGLRLIYFSYDVKMKEKGDIPEGYSVSREKKERFSLILESASTNQTSMYLCASSLSGTSAYNEQFFGPGTRLTVL.

This clone occurred once. This CDR3 is also generated by other DNA sequences in the sample. The rearrangement links TRBV18 to TRBJ2-1; 8 bases agree with TRBD2. Trimming took 0 bases from V and 4 from J; bases not matched to a gene: 2. Germline V gene data show CDR1 as KGHSH and CDR2 as LQKENI. The CDR3 extends over 15 amino acids. The CDR3 nucleotides are TGTGCCAGCTCACCACCAGGGACTAGATACAATGAGCAGTTCTTC. This encodes CASSPPGTRYNEQFF. The variable domain in full, with the rest retrieved from reference TRBV18 and TRBJ2-1, is NAGVMQNPRHLVRRRGQEARLRCSPMKGHSHVYWYRQLPEEGLKFMVYLQKENIIDESGMPKERFSAEFPKEGPSILRIQQVVRGDSAAYFCASSPPGTRYNEQFFGPGTRLTVL.

The chain recombines TRBV7-7 with TRBJ2-7; no clear D gene. Germline V CDR1 and CDR2: SSHAT, FNYEAQ (reference sequence). V was clipped by 0 bases and J by 5 bases, with 8 bases between them. CDR3 length: 13 amino acids. The CDR3 reads CASSLAEADEQYF. The DNA of the CDR3 is TGTGCCAGCAGCTTAGCCGAGGCGGACGAGCAGTACTTC.

CDR3 sequence reads: CASSFSGSSFSGELFF. Written as DNA, the CDR3 is TGTGCCAGCAGCTTTAGCGGGAGTAGCTTTAGCGGGGAGCTGTTTTTT. V usage is TRBV5-5 and J usage is TRBJ2-2, with TRBD2 matching 9 bases. J was trimmed by 7 bases and V by 2 bases; bases with no gene match: 9. In germline, CDR1 is SGHKS, CDR2 YYEKEE (reference sequence). The CDR3 loop spans 16 amino acids.

The chain carries TRBV11-2 and TRBJ1-6; D uncertain. Germline V CDR1 and CDR2: SGHAT, FQNNGV. CDR3 length: 17 residues. The V end was cut by 1 base, the J end by 0 bases, with 10 bases between. The CDR3 reads CASSLVSLSSYNSPLHF. CDR3 nucleotide sequence: TGTGCCAGCAGCTTAGTTAGTCTAAGCTCCTATAATTCACCCCTCCACTTT.

V gene TRBV11-2 combines with J gene TRBJ1-1; possibly TRBD1 for D (5 bases). In germline, CDR1 is SGHAT, CDR2 FQNNGV. This CDR3 contains 16 residues. The germline V and J ends were trimmed by 1 base and 4 bases, with 16 bases remaining between them. The CDR3 nucleotides read TGTGCCAGCAGCTTAGCCTTTCAGGGTTTGGGCACTGAAGCTTTCTTT. Protein: CASSLAFQGLGTEAFF.

The chain couples TRBV7-9 to TRBJ1-6; D is unresolved. In germline, CDR1 is SEHNR, CDR2 FQNEAQ (reference sequence). V was trimmed by 2 bases and J by 10 bases, leaving 9 bases between them. The CDR3 covers 13 residues. CDR3 in DNA: TGTGCCAGCAGCTTAAATAATCGGTCACCCCTCCACTTT. Translated, it gives CASSLNNRSPLHF.

The rearrangement links TRBV9 to TRBJ2-7; the match to TRBD1 covers 12 bases. The CDR3 extends over 15 amino acids. Germline V lookup: CDR1 SGDLS, CDR2 YYNGEE. J was trimmed by 5 bases and V by 3 bases; bases with no gene match: 6. CDR3 bases: TGTGCCAGCAGCGCGACGGGACAGGGGGCTAACGAGCAGTACTTC. Its translation is CASSATGQGANEQYF.

Written as DNA, the CDR3 is TGTGCCAGCAGCAAGATACAGAGCCCCTCACCCCTCCACTTT. Its protein product is CASSKIQSPSPLHF. The chain uses TRBV14 and TRBJ1-6, with D unclear. Looked up from germline, CDR1 is SGHDN and CDR2 is FVKESK. This CDR3 has 14 residues. The V and J ends lost 5 bases and 10 bases respectively, with 15 bases between them.

The chain recombines TRBV25-1 with TRBJ2-1; 11 nucleotides line up with TRBD2. Germline CDR1 and CDR2: MGHDK and SYGVNS. This CDR3 comprises 15 residues. Losses at the gene ends were 5 bases for V and 10 bases for J; bases not matched to a gene: 10. CDR3 amino acids: CASSLIAGGVGEQFF. CDR3 sequence (DNA): TGTGCCAGCAGTTTGATAGCGGGAGGGGTTGGGGAGCAGTTCTTC.

This chain joins TRBV9 and TRBJ2-2, with 8 bases fitting TRBD2. The J segment lost 5 bases and the V segment lost 3 bases, leaving 12 bases of the junction unmatched. The CDR3 is 17 amino acids. Germline lookup yields CDR1 SGDLS and CDR2 YYNGEE. DNA of the CDR3: TGTGCCAGCAGCGGCGGGGGGCAGCGGGAGCATACCGGGGAGCTGTTTTTT. Its protein product is CASSGGGQREHTGELFF.

V gene TRBV2 combines with J gene TRBJ1-6, with TRBD1 matching 8 bases. The length of the CDR3 is 14 residues. The V segment lost 6 bases and the J segment 7 bases; nucleotides outside the gene matches: 5. Per germline, CDR1 SNHLY and CDR2 FYNNEI. The CDR3 sequence: CASSLDRGNSPLHF. The CDR3 DNA reads as TGTGCCAGCAGCCTCGACAGGGGCAATTCACCCCTCCACTTT.

The chain carries TRBV7-9 and TRBJ2-1, with 7 bases matching TRBD2. This CDR3 is 14 amino acids long. Germline trimming cut 1 base from V and 9 bases from J; bases unmatched to any gene: 6. Per germline, CDR1 SEHNR and CDR2 FQNEAQ (reference sequence). This CDR3 reads CASSLVAGVSEQFF. The DNA for the CDR3 is TGTGCCAGCAGCTTAGTGGCGGGAGTTAGTGAGCAGTTCTTC.

The J gene is TRBJ2-1, the V gene TRBV19, with 12 bases aligning to TRBD2. This CDR3 contains 18 residues. V lost 0 bases to trimming and J lost 9 bases; unmatched junction nucleotides: 12. Germline V gives CDR1 LNHDA, CDR2 SQIVND (reference sequence). CDR3 protein: CASSIDLASGREIGEQFF. CDR3 DNA sequence: TGTGCCAGTAGTATAGATCTGGCTAGCGGGAGGGAGATAGGTGAGCAGTTCTTC.